The clone carrying this T cell receptor beta chain was found a few times. Its specificity is unknown. V trimming: 5 bases; J trimming: 2 bases; junction bases outside the gene matches: 14. This CDR3 spans 17 amino acids. Germline loops: CDR1 MDHEN, CDR2 SYDVKM. These data are taken from a study of beta chain features in type 1 diabetes. Findings of the study overall: In all four CD4+ subsets, TCRB CDR3 length was significantly, moderately reduced in type 1 diabetes. With patients and controls alike, PCR might favor shorter templates to an equal degree.

Since all of the isolated RNA was reverse transcribed, expressed TCRB transcripts were what got sequenced. Sequencing was performed with immunoSEQ multiplex PCR; in TCRdb, only in-frame clones are kept and a portion is missing. The table records 160,000 or so clones, around 9% of them present only once. Every sorted population was more than 95% pure. The chain is built from TRBV28 and TRBJ2-5; 7 bases are a match to TRBD2. The source of this sequence is a woman in her twenties or thirties with type 1 diabetes. The sample was central memory CD4+ T cells from blood. CDR3 protein: CASSLREDSGYQETQYF. The CDR3 region has the DNA TGTGCCAGCAGTCTCCGTGAGGATAGCGGGTATCAAGAGACCCAGTACTTC.